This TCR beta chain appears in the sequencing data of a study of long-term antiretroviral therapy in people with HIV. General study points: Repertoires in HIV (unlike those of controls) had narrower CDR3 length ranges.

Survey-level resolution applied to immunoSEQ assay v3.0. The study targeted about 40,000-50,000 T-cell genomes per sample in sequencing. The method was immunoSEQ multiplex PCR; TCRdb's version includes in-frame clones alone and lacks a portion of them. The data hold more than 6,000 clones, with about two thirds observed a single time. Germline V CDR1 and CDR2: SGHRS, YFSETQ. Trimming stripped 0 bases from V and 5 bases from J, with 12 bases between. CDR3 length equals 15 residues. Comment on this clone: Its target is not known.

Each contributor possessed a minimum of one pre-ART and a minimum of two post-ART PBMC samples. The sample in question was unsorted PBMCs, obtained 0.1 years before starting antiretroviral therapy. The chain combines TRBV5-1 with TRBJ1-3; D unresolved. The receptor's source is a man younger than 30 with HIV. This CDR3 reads CASSLGTQNRNTIYF. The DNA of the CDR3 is TGCGCCAGCAGCTTGGGCACCCAGAATCGAAACACCATATATTTT.